The T cell receptor beta chain described here comes from a study of blood T cell repertoires in COVID-19 (dated by TCRdb to 2020 to 2022). Background for the entire study: Collaborator samples came from the United States, Italy and Spain and covered acute and convalescent phases of COVID-19. The material from the prospective study consisted of cDNA or gDNA derived from T cells, B-cell-depleted T cells, or PBMCs. Deeply sampled blood TCRbeta repertoires from subjects exposed to, actively infected with, or recovered from COVID-19 were included in the dataset. The repertoires were released in a freely available public database intended as a resource for research on the immune response to SARS-CoV-2. The samples were drawn from the first 160 participants of the ongoing ImmuneRACE study and from 950 to 1,500 subjects provided by 6 global collaborators. The sample metadata nearly always contained a de-identified subject ID, COVID-19 status, age in years and sex. Where available, HLA class I and class II types were taken from metadata supplied by the sample provider and were not determined by assay-based typing.

What the authors observed across the whole study: How much clinical and demographic metadata was included differed by source and by participant, and the metadata was provided uncurated.

Of note for this clone: Its target antigen remains unknown. Base qualities are missing; no much larger clone stands one base away.

V sheds 5 bases and J sheds 7 bases, leaving 9 bases between their ends. From cysteine to phenylalanine, the CDR3 is 10 amino acids long. Only CDR3 DNA is held: 30 bases, read in frame from base 1. Taken from the germline V gene (reference sequence), the CDR1 and CDR2 loops are DFQATT and SNEGSKA. TCRbeta CDR3 regions were amplified from genomic DNA by means of the immunoSEQ Assay, a bias-controlled multiplex PCR. Per the original workflow: The number of nucleated cells in each sample was estimated by amplification of reference gene primers within the assay. To quantify the absolute abundance of each unique TCRbeta CDR3 rearrangement, sequence reads were collapsed and filtered. For each sample, productive Simpson clonality was calculated as the square root of Simpson's diversity index across productive rearrangements. The clones in this table, taken by TCRdb from immuneACCESS, are in-frame only. Not every clone is retained; where verified, under half of the shortfall comes from an unresolved V gene, and the cause of the rest is unknown. That table supplies the V and J calls and clone size; D and trimming were determined from the DNA. The sample profile shows roughly 150,000 clones; about 84% of them were found once. Approximately 1.6% of the sample belongs to the ten largest clones.

Participants in the prospective study were aged roughly 18 to 100 years, lived in 24 United States geographic areas, and enrolled through a virtual design. In the prospective study, participants were assigned to cohorts based on the clinical history participants reported in a screening survey and a study questionnaire. Exposed participants had been in contact, within 2 weeks of entering the study, with a person who had a PCR-confirmed or clinician-diagnosed case of COVID-19. Each participant in the prospective study had whole blood, serum and a nasopharyngeal or oropharyngeal swab collected by mobile phlebotomists. Over a roughly 2-month period, participants in the prospective study had the option of providing additional blood draws and questionnaires. Before DNA extraction, prospective study blood samples were shipped either frozen or at room temperature.

The V gene is TRBV20-1 and the J gene is TRBJ2-7, and the D gene may be TRBD2, 5 bases matching. This sequence was found in a woman under 30 who had been exposed to COVID-19. The sample was PBMCs or T cells enriched from blood (not recorded which). The CDR3 region reads CSAAEEEQYF. In nucleotide form, the sequence is TGCAGTGCTGCGGAGGAGGAGCAGTACTTC.